This T cell receptor beta chain was recovered during a study of T cell responses to AZD1222 COVID-19 vaccine. Sequencing used immunoSEQ multiplex PCR; TCRdb keeps in-frame clones, though not all of them. Of under 130,000 clones in the sample, about 88% are singletons; the top ten hold 40% to 55%. The CDR3 consists of 13 residues. Trimming removed 0 bases at V and 11 bases at J, with 14 bases between. CDR1 is SGDLS and CDR2 is YYNGEE in the germline V gene. This TCR was sampled from an adult who received the AZD1222 COVID-19 vaccine. The specimen was peripheral blood, collected 28 days after the second AZD1222 dose. The genes are TRBV9 and TRBJ1-1; no definite D call. The CDR3 spells CASSVEVSTAAFF. The CDR3 DNA follows: TGTGCCAGCAGCGTAGAGGTCTCGACTGCGGCTTTCTTT.